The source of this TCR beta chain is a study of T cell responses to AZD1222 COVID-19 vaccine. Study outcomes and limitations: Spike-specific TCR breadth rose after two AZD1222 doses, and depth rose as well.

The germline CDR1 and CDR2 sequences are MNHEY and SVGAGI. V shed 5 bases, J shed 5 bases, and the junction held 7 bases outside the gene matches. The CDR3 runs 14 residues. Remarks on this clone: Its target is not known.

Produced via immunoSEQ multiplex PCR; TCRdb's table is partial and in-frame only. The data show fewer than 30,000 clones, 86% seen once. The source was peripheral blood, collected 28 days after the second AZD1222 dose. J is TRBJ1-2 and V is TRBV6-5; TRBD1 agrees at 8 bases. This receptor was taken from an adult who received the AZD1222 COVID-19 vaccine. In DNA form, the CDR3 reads TGTGCCAGCAGTCAACCGGGACAGGTATATGGCTACACCTTC. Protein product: CASSQPGQVYGYTF.